This entry lists 30 T cell receptor beta chains sequenced from one sample in a study of response to subunit inactivated influenza vaccine. TCRdb redid the calling of the RT-PCR reads with MiXCR, one entry per CDR3 protein. The sample yields more than 400,000 distinct CDR3 sequences, roughly 7.6% seen once. Sequences were derived from PBMCs from blood, sampled about 24 months after vaccination. The receptor set was obtained from a man between 50 and 70 years old who received an inactivated influenza vaccine.

This clonotype occurred a few times. This CDR3 reads CASSQDSAGLTNTGELFF. The CDR3 DNA is TGCGCCAGCAGCCAAGATAGTGCAGGCCTAACGAACACCGGGGAGCTGTTTTTT. This rearrangement joins TRBV4-3 to TRBJ2-2; D is ambiguous. Germline V lookup: CDR1 LGHNA, CDR2 YSLEER. Between the trimmed V and J ends, which lost 0 bases and 0 bases, there was a span of 14 bases. The CDR3 covers 18 residues.

This clonotype has at least ten counts. The chain carries TRBV4-3 and TRBJ2-1; D gene ambiguous. CDR1 is LGHNA and CDR2 is YSLEER in the germline V gene. Between the trimmed V and J ends, which lost 0 bases and 4 bases, there was a span of 16 bases. There are 17 residues in the CDR3. This CDR3 reads CASSQDRAPTLYNEQFF. The CDR3 region has the DNA TGCGCCAGCAGCCAAGATCGGGCTCCGACCCTATACAATGAGCAGTTCTTC.

The rearrangement joins TRBV30 to TRBJ2-3; no firm D call. V shed 2 bases and J shed 1 base, with 4 bases lying between them. This CDR3 has 12 amino acids. Germline CDR1 GTSNPN, CDR2 SVGIG (reference sequence). The CDR3 loop reads CAWSPGTDTQYF. Written as DNA, the CDR3 is TGTGCCTGGAGTCCCGGCACAGATACGCAGTATTTT.

Ten or more counts support this clonotype. This chain joins TRBV20-1 and TRBJ2-3; D remains unclear. The germline gives CDR1 DFQATT, CDR2 SNEGSKA (reference sequence). The CDR3 is 15 amino acids. V shed 3 bases and J shed 4 bases, with 17 bases lying between them. The CDR3 reads CSARGQIYQPDTQYF. The CDR3 DNA sequence: TGCAGTGCTAGGGGCCAGATTTACCAGCCAGATACGCAGTATTTT.

The chain joins TRBV20-1 to TRBJ2-1, with 7 bases matching TRBD2. Germline V CDR1 and CDR2: DFQATT, SNEGSKA (reference sequence). This CDR3 has 14 amino acids. The J segment lost 3 bases and the V segment lost 5 bases, leaving 7 bases of the junction unmatched. For the CDR3, the DNA is TGCAGTGCTGGAAGCGGGATGGGCTACAATGAGCAGTTCTTC. Amino acids: CSAGSGMGYNEQFF.

The chain has TRBV6-1 and TRBJ2-5, with a possible D match to TRBD1 (6 bases). CDR3 length: 15 amino acids. From germline, CDR1 is MNHNS and CDR2 SASEGT. Trimming left V 1 base short and J 1 base short, with 10 bases between. CDR3: CASSEGWGPQETQYF. The DNA for the CDR3 is TGTGCCAGCAGTGAAGGGTGGGGGCCCCAAGAGACCCAGTACTTC.

The chain employs TRBV5-1 and TRBJ2-6, with D maybe TRBD1 (7 bases). Between the trimmed V and J ends, which lost 0 bases and 4 bases, there was a span of 11 bases. Germline V gene sequence: CDR1 SGHRS, CDR2 YFSETQ. There are 16 residues in the CDR3. The CDR3 DNA follows: TGCGCCAGCAGCTTGGATCAGGGGGGAGGGGCCAACGTCCTGACTTTC. Protein product: CASSLDQGGGANVLTF.

This clonotype has only a few counts. CDR3: CASSVGINQPQHF. The CDR3 DNA follows: TGCGCCAGCAGCGTAGGGATCAATCAGCCCCAGCATTTT. V is TRBV5-1 and J is TRBJ1-5; D is undetermined. V lost 4 bases, J lost 3 bases, and 8 bases lay in between. Germline loops: CDR1 SGHRS, CDR2 YFSETQ. The CDR3 totals 13 residues.

V and J are TRBV11-2 and TRBJ1-5; 7 nucleotides line up with TRBD1. Per the germline V gene, CDR1 is SGHAT and CDR2 is FQNNGV. V was clipped by 3 bases and J by 4 bases; unmatched bases: 15. The length of the CDR3 is 18 residues. CDR3 protein: CASSFRGPLTIGNQPQHF. The CDR3 DNA follows: TGTGCCAGCAGCTTTAGGGGGCCTTTAACGATCGGTAATCAGCCCCAGCATTTT. Full variable domain (remainder filled in from reference TRBV11-2 and TRBJ1-5): EAGVAQSPRYKIIEKRQSVAFWCNPISGHATLYWYQQILGQGPKLLIQFQNNGVVDDSQLPKDRFSAERLKGVDSTLKIQPAKLEDSAVYLCASSFRGPLTIGNQPQHFGDGTRLSIL.

This clonotype came up many times. The V gene is TRBV4-3, the J gene TRBJ2-7; D call uncertain. Between the trimmed V and J ends, which lost 1 base and 2 bases, there was a span of 12 bases. CDR3 size: 15 residues. Germline CDR1 and CDR2: LGHNA and YSLEER. CDR3 DNA sequence: TGCGCCAGCAGCCAAGGGGTCGAACTGGCCTACGAGCAGTACTTC. Translation: CASSQGVELAYEQYF.

This clonotype came up a few times. CDR3 bases: TGTGCCAGCAGCCCCGCAGTCAGGGCCTACGAGCAGTACTTC. It encodes CASSPAVRAYEQYF. The chain carries TRBV7-2 and TRBJ2-7; D possibly corresponds to TRBD1 (5 bases). The CDR3 covers 14 residues. CDR1 is SGHTA and CDR2 is FQGNSA in the germline V gene. Between the trimmed V and J ends, which lost 5 bases and 2 bases, there was a span of 13 bases.

The sample holds many counts of this clonotype. The junction departs from the called germline gene at one end, perhaps through a read error. This chain uses TRBV6-2 or TRBV6-3 with TRBJ1-1; D unresolved. Germline loops: CDR1 MNHEY, CDR2 SVGEGT. The CDR3 loop spans 13 amino acids. The CDR3 loop reads CASSRRVNNEAFF. CDR3 DNA sequence: TGTGCCAGCAGCAGAAGGGTGAACAATGAAGCTTTCTTT.

This clonotype has at least ten counts. The genes are TRBV24-1 and TRBJ2-1; TRBD1 matches 12 bases. Germline loops: CDR1 KGHDR, CDR2 SFDVKD. The CDR3 consists of 18 residues. Trimming took 1 base from V and 8 from J; bases not matched to a gene: 11. Here the CDR3 reads CATSDLQTSGQGAYEQFF. The CDR3 DNA reads TGTGCCACCAGTGATTTACAAACCTCGGGACAGGGGGCCTATGAGCAGTTCTTC.

This clonotype was seen only a few times. The chain recombines TRBV7-9 with TRBJ2-1; TRBD2 aligns across 9 bases. V lost 4 bases and J lost 7; bases outside the gene matches: 8. CDR3 length: 15 amino acids. CDR1 and CDR2 from the germline V gene are SEHNR and FQNEAQ (reference sequence). The CDR3 DNA sequence: TGTGCCAGCAGCTCCTTGGGCGGGGGGGCAAATGAGCAGTTCTTC. This sequence encodes CASSSLGGGANEQFF.

This clonotype occurred many times. The rearrangement joins TRBV7-2 to TRBJ2-1, with TRBD2 identical over 9 bases. V dropped 3 bases and J dropped 8; count of bases not matched to a gene: 8. Germline values: CDR1 SGHTA, CDR2 FQGNSA. The CDR3 length is 15 residues. The CDR3 DNA reads TGTGCCAGCAGCTTTGGGCGGGAGGGCCTCTATGAGCAGTTCTTC. It codes for CASSFGREGLYEQFF.

This clonotype was seen just once. The J gene is TRBJ2-3, the V gene TRBV27; 8 nucleotides align to TRBD2. This CDR3 is 20 amino acids long. Trimming removed 7 bases from V and 5 bases from J; junction bases left unmatched: 26. Germline loops: CDR1 MNHEY, CDR2 SMNVEV (reference sequence). This chain's CDR3 is CASNLLDYQRGRIRIDTQYF. The CDR3 coding sequence is TGTGCCAGCAATCTACTGGACTACCAGCGGGGGAGAATAAGGATAGATACGCAGTATTTT.

This clonotype was counted a few times. This rearrangement joins TRBV20-1 to TRBJ1-4, with unresolved D. The CDR3 extends over 13 amino acids. CDR1 is DFQATT, CDR2 SNEGSKA, per germline (reference sequence). V was clipped by 7 bases and J by 6 bases, with 15 bases between them. The CDR3 here is CSGGPTAYEKLFF. DNA of the CDR3: TGCAGTGGTGGCCCTACAGCATATGAAAAACTGTTTTTT.

The genes are TRBV18 and TRBJ2-4; D not resolved. Looked up from germline, CDR1 is KGHSH and CDR2 is LQKENI. V lost 3 bases, J lost 2 bases, and 17 bases lay in between. This CDR3 comprises 17 residues. Written as DNA, the CDR3 is TGTGCCAGCTCACCGTCGATTGGGCTTGCAACCAAAAACATTCAGTACTTC. Amino acid sequence: CASSPSIGLATKNIQYF.

There are many counts of this clonotype. The chain joins TRBV12-3 or TRBV12-4 to TRBJ2-3; D gene ambiguous. This CDR3 is built from 12 residues. V shed 6 bases and J shed 2 bases, with 6 bases lying between them. The CDR3 loop reads CASRDFTDTQYF. Here the CDR3 DNA reads TGTGCCAGCAGGGATTTCACAGATACGCAGTATTTT.

The V call is TRBV7-6, the J call TRBJ2-3; no firm D call. V lost 6 bases, J lost 0 bases, and 10 bases lay in between. CDR1 is SGHVS and CDR2 is FNYEAQ in the germline V gene. This CDR3 has 14 residues. Here the CDR3 reads CASSQYSSTDTQYF. In DNA, the CDR3 is TGTGCCAGCAGTCAGTATTCTAGCACAGATACGCAGTATTTT.

This clonotype was seen at least ten times. The chain carries TRBV4-2 and TRBJ2-2; 8 bases align to TRBD2. The germline CDR1 and CDR2 sequences are LGHNA and YNFKEQ. Trimming removed 5 bases from V and 4 bases from J; junction bases left unmatched: 9. The CDR3 covers 16 residues. DNA of the CDR3: TGTGCCAGCAGCTTCGCCAGCGGGAGCGGCACCGGGGAGCTGTTTTTT. It yields the protein CASSFASGSGTGELFF.

This clonotype occurred a few times. The CDR3 spells CASSKVSSSGPSDNEQFF. The CDR3 DNA is TGTGCCAGCAGCAAAGTTAGTTCTAGCGGTCCAAGCGACAATGAGCAGTTCTTC. V and J are TRBV21-1 and TRBJ2-1; the table's D gene call, TRBD2, was not cross checked with the DNA. TRBV21-1 is a recognized pseudogene. CDR3 length equals 18 residues.

This clonotype was seen at least ten times. The chain is built from TRBV29-1 and TRBJ2-7, with D possibly TRBD1 on 6 matching bases. CDR3 length: 13 residues. V lost 5 bases, J lost 2 bases, and 13 bases lay in between. Germline V gene lookup returns CDR1 SQVTM and CDR2 ANQGSEA. The CDR3 bases are TGCAGCGTTTCCCAGGGGAACCCCTACGAGCAGTACTTC. Protein: CSVSQGNPYEQYF.

This clonotype has ten or more counts. V and J are TRBV5-6 and TRBJ2-5; D possibly corresponds to TRBD2 (6 bases). Trimming cost V 4 bases and J 1 base, with 14 bases left between them. The CDR3 is 15 amino acids. From germline, CDR1 is SGHDT and CDR2 YYEEEE. The DNA for the CDR3 is TGTGCCAGCAGCGGGGAGGAGGGCCCCCAAGAGACCCAGTACTTC. This gives the protein CASSGEEGPQETQYF.

This clonotype has a count of ten or more. The rearrangement uses TRBV4-3 and TRBJ2-7; D gene ambiguous. V lost 3 bases and J 3 bases, leaving 12 bases between the germline ends. Germline V gene data show CDR1 as LGHNA and CDR2 as YSLEER. The CDR3 totals 14 residues. The CDR3 loop reads CASSQDSGLYEQYF. The CDR3 region has the DNA TGCGCCAGCAGCCAGGATAGTGGTCTCTACGAGCAGTACTTC.

The chain uses TRBV2 and TRBJ1-4; D unclear. The CDR3 sequence is 13 residues long. Trimming took off 7 bases at V and 7 bases at J, with 13 bases between the two ends. The germline V gene has CDR1 SNHLY and CDR2 FYNNEI. The DNA of the CDR3 is TGTGCCAGCAAATCCGGGAGTAGTGAAAAACTGTTTTTT. This translates into CASKSGSSEKLFF.

The sample holds many counts of this clonotype. The chain couples TRBV12-3 or TRBV12-4 to TRBJ1-6, with no clear D. The CDR3 is 14 amino acids. Trimming pared 7 bases from V and 1 base from J, leaving 8 bases between. Written as DNA, the CDR3 is TGTGCCAGCACCCTGGGATCCTATAATTCACCCCTCCACTTT. Protein: CASTLGSYNSPLHF.

This clonotype was counted at least ten times. This rearrangement joins TRBV12-3 or TRBV12-4 to TRBJ2-2; D is uncertain. With 6 bases removed from V and 6 bases from J, the gap between germline ends came to 14 bases. The CDR3 has 14 residues. The CDR3 region has the DNA TGTGCCAGCAGACCAAACGATGGGTCCGGGGAGCTGTTTTTT. Its protein product is CASRPNDGSGELFF.

The table lists this clonotype with many counts. V gene TRBV7-9 combines with J gene TRBJ1-5; D ambiguous. V lost 3 bases to trimming and J lost 6 bases, with 6 bases between them. The germline CDR1 and CDR2 sequences are SEHNR and FQNEAQ (reference sequence). The CDR3 runs 12 residues. CDR3 in amino acids: CASSLWGQPQHF. CDR3 coding DNA: TGTGCCAGCAGCTTGTGGGGTCAGCCCCAGCATTTT.

This sequence joins TRBV11-2 and TRBJ2-2; D is uncertain. V dropped 7 bases and J dropped 9 bases, with 18 bases sitting between them. Looked up from germline, CDR1 is SGHAT and CDR2 is FQNNGV. The CDR3 runs 14 residues. CDR3: CASIGIRASRELFF. CDR3 bases: TGTGCCAGCATCGGCATTAGGGCGTCCCGGGAGCTGTTTTTT.